This T cell receptor beta chain originates from a study of blood T cells in healthy people across ages. It was with a sample-barcoded 5' primer and a J-beta primer mix that a second PCR of roughly 7 to 12 cycles was run. From the 5' RACE reads, TCRdb called clonotypes with MiXCR, one entry per CDR3 protein. This table holds more than 550,000 distinct CDR3 sequences, about a fifth found once. The study, taken as a whole, reports: A roughly linear fall in TCR beta diversity per million T cells was seen with increasing age.

As to this clonotype: No antigen is known for it.

Germline trimming cut 4 bases from V and 4 bases from J; bases unmatched to any gene: 7. The CDR3 is 16 amino acids. Germline values: CDR1 SGHRS, CDR2 YFSETQ. The V call is TRBV5-1, the J call TRBJ2-1; 11 nucleotides align to TRBD2. The source material was blood. The sequence derives from a man in his 70s in good health. CDR3 coding DNA: TGCGCCAGCAGCGAAACTAGCGGGAGCAGGTACAATGAGCAGTTCTTC. Its translation: CASSETSGSRYNEQFF.